This is a list of T cell receptor beta chains from one sample in a study of PD-1 blockade in classical Hodgkin lymphoma. This table comes from immunoSEQ multiplex PCR, and its TCRdb copy is limited to in-frame clones, with some not included. Here the sample spans approximately 100,000 clones, around 89% being singletons. Sample: peripheral blood mononuclear cells (PBMCs), taken before the second cycle of nivolumab. Source of these receptors: a human donor with classical Hodgkin lymphoma. The CDR3 runs from the conserved cysteine through the conserved F or W. D genes are given only for firm matches. A row's size may be missing; if present it is once, few, many or a size class.

TRBV27	.	TRBJ2-5	.	TGTGCCAGCAGTTTAACGCCATCACAGTACCAAGAGACCCAGTACTTC	CASSLTPSQYQETQYF
TRBV10-2	.	TRBJ2-1	.	TGCGCCAGCAGTGAGCTCCAGGGTCGGTTCTTC	CASSELQGRFF
TRBV15	.	TRBJ2-4	.	TGTGCCACCAGTCCGGGCCTACTAGCCAAAAACATTCAGTACTTC	CATSPGLLAKNIQYF
TRBV16	.	TRBJ1-5	.	TGTGCCAGCAGCCAGTCCCGAAATCAGCCCCAGCATTTT	CASSQSRNQPQHF
TRBV7-8	few	TRBJ1-1	.	TGTGCCAGCAGCTTAGAGAGGTGGGCAGCCAGAGAAGCTTTCTTT	CASSLERWAAREAFF
TRBV19	.	TRBJ1-2	.	TGTGCCAGTAGTTCCCGAGGGGAAGGGCCTGGCTACACCTTC	CASSSRGEGPGYTF
TRBV9	.	TRBJ2-1	TRBD2	TGTGCCAGCAGCGTAGAACTAGCGGGGGGGCTGTATGAGCAGTTCTTC	CASSVELAGGLYEQFF
TRBV30	.	TRBJ1-2	TRBD1	TGTGCCTGGGCGAACCGGGACAGGGGGTTGTATGGCTACACCTTC	CAWANRDRGLYGYTF
TRBV27	.	TRBJ2-7	TRBD1	TGTGCCAGCATGGGACAGGGCTACGAGCAGTACTTC	CASMGQGYEQYF
TRBV4-1	once	TRBJ2-7	TRBD2	TGCGCCAGCAGCCAGGATAATGACCCCGGGACTAGTGGCTACGAGCAGTACTTC	CASSQDNDPGTSGYEQYF
TRBV2	.	TRBJ1-5	.	TGTGCCAGCATGGGACCCCCCGTGGGGTATAGCAATCAGCCCCAGCATTTT	CASMGPPVGYSNQPQHF
TRBV4-2	.	TRBJ2-1	.	TGTGCCAGCAGCCAAGATTTGGGCCGCCCGCCAGGTGAGCAGTTCTTC	CASSQDLGRPPGEQFF
TRBV19	.	TRBJ2-7	.	TGTGCCAGTAGTATGAAAGGCTACGAGCAGTACTTC	CASSMKGYEQYF
TRBV11-3	.	TRBJ2-3	TRBD1	TGTGCCAGCAGTGCCGGGACAGGCCCGATCCCGCAGTATTTT	CASSAGTGPIPQYF
TRBV19	medium-sized	TRBJ1-5	.	TGTGCCAGTAGTCAAAGCCCGGGGTATCAGCCCCAGCATTTT	CASSQSPGYQPQHF
TRBV2	.	TRBJ1-2	TRBD1	TGTGCCAGCAGTGGGGACAGGTTCAAATCTGACTACACCTTC	CASSGDRFKSDYTF
TRBV2	.	TRBJ1-5	.	TGTGCCAGCAGTGATTCGGCAGGGAGGGGTCAGCCCCAGCATTTT	CASSDSAGRGQPQHF
TRBV7-3	.	TRBJ1-4	.	TGTGCCAGCAGCTCCGCATCGGGGGGCCCTGAAAAACTGTTTTTT	CASSSASGGPEKLFF
TRBV6-4	.	TRBJ1-6	.	TGTGCCAGCAGTTACTCGGGGACCTATAATTCACCCCTCCACTTT	CASSYSGTYNSPLHF
TRBV4-2	.	TRBJ1-2	TRBD1	TGTGCTAGCAGCCAAGAGTCAAGGGACAGGGTCTATGGCTACACCTTC	CASSQESRDRVYGYTF
TRBV15	.	TRBJ1-1	.	TGTGCCACCAGCAGAGATCTGTGGCTCGCAGGAAAAATGAACACTGAAGCTTTCTTT	CATSRDLWLAGKMNTEAFF
TRBV13	.	TRBJ1-3	.	TGTGCCAGCAGCTTAGGGGGCCTGTTAGTAAACACCATATATTTT	CASSLGGLLVNTIYF
TRBV30	.	TRBJ1-1	.	TGTGCCTGGGTAAGGAGGGAGGGCACTGAAGCTTTCTTT	CAWVRREGTEAFF
TRBV18	.	TRBJ2-2	.	TGTGCCAGCTCAGGGTCCGGGGCCACCGGGGAGCTGTTTTTT	CASSGSGATGELFF
TRBV5-1	.	TRBJ2-1	TRBD2	TGCGCCAGCAGCTTGGATACTAGCGGGCCTACCTACAATGAGCAGTTCTTC	CASSLDTSGPTYNEQFF
TRBV25-1	.	TRBJ1-4	TRBD1	TGTGCCAGCAGTGAAACCCCGGGACAGGGGCGGGGGGAAAAACTGTTTTTT	CASSETPGQGRGEKLFF
TRBV30	.	TRBJ1-1	.	TGTGCCTGGACCTCCTTAATTGGGGCTGCTGAAGCTTTCTTT	CAWTSLIGAAEAFF
TRBV5-1	.	TRBJ2-7	.	TGCGCCAGCAGATCTTCAGTACAGGGCTCCCGTTACGAGCAGTACTTC	CASRSSVQGSRYEQYF
TRBV6-4	.	TRBJ2-2	.	TGTGCCAGCAGTGACGGGGCGACGGGGGGCGACACCGGGGAGCTGTTTTTT	CASSDGATGGDTGELFF
TRBV7-7	.	TRBJ2-5	TRBD2	TGTGCCAGCAGCTCAAGCGGGGGGGCCTTTTCTGAGACCCAGTACTTC	CASSSSGGAFSETQYF
TRBV19	.	TRBJ2-1	TRBD1	TGTGCCAGTAGTATAGGTGGCAGGGGGCGGCCCAATGAGCAGTTCTTC	CASSIGGRGRPNEQFF
TRBV2	.	TRBJ2-1	TRBD2	TGTGCCAGCAGTGATCCAGCGGGGGGGCAGAAGCAGTTCTTC	CASSDPAGGQKQFF
TRBV13	.	TRBJ2-7	.	TGTGCCAGCAGCTTAGGCTTAGGGGCCTACGAGCAGTACTTC	CASSLGLGAYEQYF
TRBV9	.	TRBJ2-5	TRBD2	TGTGCCAGCAGCTCCGGGACTAGTTTCGAGACCCAGTACTTC	CASSSGTSFETQYF
TRBV6-6	.	TRBJ2-7	TRBD1	TGTGCCAGCAGTGTGACAGGGTTCTCCTACGAGCAGTACTTC	CASSVTGFSYEQYF
TRBV6-1	.	TRBJ2-7	.	TGTGCCAGCAAGGACAACTCCTACGAGCAGTACTTC	CASKDNSYEQYF
TRBV6-1	.	TRBJ2-1	TRBD1	TGTGCCAGCACCCGGACAGGGGGCTATGAGCAGTTCTTC	CASTRTGGYEQFF
TRBV11-2	.	TRBJ1-1	.	TGTGCCAGCAGCTGGGGGACACCCAACACTGAAGCTTTATTT	CASSWGTPNTEALF
TRBV10-1	.	TRBJ2-5	.	TGCGCCAGCAGCGCGGACGTGTCCCAAGAGACCCAGTACTTC	CASSADVSQETQYF
TRBV15	.	TRBJ1-3	.	TGTGCCACCAGCAGAGGGGCTCTCGGAAACACCATATATTTT	CATSRGALGNTIYF
TRBV10-1	.	TRBJ2-3	.	TGCGCCAGCAGTGAGTCGGGGACAAGCACAGATACGCAGTATTTT	CASSESGTSTDTQYF
TRBV4-1	.	TRBJ2-1	TRBD1	TGCGCCAGCAGCCAAGAGAGGGACAGGGTCTACAATGAGCAGTTCTTC	CASSQERDRVYNEQFF
TRBV7-9	.	TRBJ2-7	TRBD1	TGTGCCAGCAGCTTAGACGGGACAGGGCCCTACGAGCAGTACTTC	CASSLDGTGPYEQYF
TRBV7-9	.	TRBJ2-7	.	TGTGCCAGCAGCTTAGTGGGCAGCGAGCAGTACTTC	CASSLVGSEQYF